The 21 T cell receptor beta chains presented below share a single source sample, sequenced in a study of T-cell memory formation after mild COVID-19 (dated by TCRdb to the early 2020s). To prepare the library, 5' RACE was applied. The instrument given in TCRdb is Illumina NovaSeq 6000. In-frame beta chains were kept once TCRdb had trimmed the public reads at Q25 with fastp and called clones with MiXCR. When rows share a CDR3 protein, they turn into one entry using the most common DNA and genes. The sample data list 450,000 to 650,000 distinct CDR3 sequences, and about a fifth of these were observed just once. Of the sample, roughly 8.3% is held by the ten largest clones. Sequencing was carried out using PBMCs or a T cell subset sorted from them (not recorded which). The receptors stem from an adult woman who had mild COVID-19 (a few samples of this study predate the infection). The sample titles of this study are shuffled in the database, so cell type and time point are left out; the donor was told from shared clones.

This clonotype was picked up many times. The rearrangement joins TRBV5-5 to TRBJ2-1; D possibly corresponds to TRBD2 (7 bases). The germline V gene encodes CDR1 SGHKS and CDR2 YYEKEE (reference sequence). V lost 5 bases, J lost 6 bases, and 15 bases lay in between. The CDR3 contains 14 residues. The CDR3 nucleotides are TGTGCCAGCAGTCGGACTAGAGGGGGCAATGAGCAGTTCTTC. Protein sequence: CASSRTRGGNEQFF.

This clonotype occurred a few times. The J gene is TRBJ2-2, the V gene TRBV7-6, with 7 bases identical to TRBD2. CDR3 length: 15 residues. The V gene's germline CDR1 is SGHVS and CDR2 FNYEAQ. V gave up 7 bases and J gave up 3 bases; unmatched junction bases: 8. The CDR3 bases are TGTGCCAGCACTCTGGGGCGGGAGCACACCGGGGAGCTGTTTTTT. This translates into CASTLGREHTGELFF.

This clonotype appeared a few times. The V gene is TRBV7-9, the J gene TRBJ2-7; D possibly corresponds to TRBD2 (6 bases). Germline CDR1 reads SEHNR; CDR2 reads FQNEAQ (reference sequence). CDR3 length: 16 amino acids. Trimming stripped 4 bases from V and 3 bases from J, with 19 bases between. This CDR3 reads CASSSAWGAGHYEQYF. CDR3 in DNA: TGTGCCAGCAGCTCCGCGTGGGGAGCGGGTCACTACGAGCAGTACTTC.

The CDR3 DNA sequence: TGTGCCAGCAGCTTAGGGGATAGCGGGAGCGAGACCCAGTACTTC. Translated, it gives CASSLGDSGSETQYF. The chain has TRBV7-2 and TRBJ2-5, with 9 bases fitting TRBD2. The V and J ends lost 1 base and 5 bases, in that order; junction bases with no gene match: 5. There are 15 residues in the CDR3. CDR1 SGHTA and CDR2 FQGNSA come from the germline V gene.

This clonotype has just a few counts. The V call is TRBV4-3, the J call TRBJ1-1; D gene unclear. V was cut by 0 bases and J by 10 bases, with 12 bases left in between. This CDR3 has 13 residues. Germline V CDR1 and CDR2: LGHNA, YSLEER. This CDR3 is CASSQERGLRAFF. The CDR3 DNA sequence: TGCGCCAGCAGCCAAGAGAGAGGGTTGCGAGCTTTCTTT.

This clonotype has just a few counts. The CDR3 is CASSLLASGITDTQYF. The CDR3 DNA follows: TGTGCCAGCAGCTTACTTGCTAGCGGAATCACAGATACGCAGTATTTT. This sequence joins TRBV7-8 and TRBJ2-3, with 7 bases matching TRBD2. The CDR3 consists of 16 residues. Losses at the gene ends were 2 bases for V and 2 bases for J; bases not matched to a gene: 7. CDR1 and CDR2 from the germline V gene are SGHVS and FQNEAQ.

This clonotype has ten or more counts. The rearrangement uses TRBV12-3 or TRBV12-4 and TRBJ2-3; D is tentatively TRBD1 or TRBD2 (5 bases each). The CDR3 totals 21 residues. V gave up 6 bases and J gave up 0 bases, with 31 bases separating them. In DNA, the CDR3 is TGTGCCAGCAGCAGTTTAAAATTCGGGACGGAGACCGTCTCTAGCACAGATACGCAGTATTTT. Protein: CASSSLKFGTETVSSTDTQYF.

The genes are TRBV12-3 or TRBV12-4 and TRBJ1-5; TRBD1 matches 10 bases. The CDR3 totals 16 residues. Trimming removed 5 bases from V and 7 bases from J; junction bases left unmatched: 11. CDR3 sequence reads: CASSPRDRGLGQPQHF. The CDR3 nucleotides are TGTGCCAGCAGTCCCCGCGACAGGGGGCTAGGGCAGCCCCAGCATTTT.

This clonotype was counted a few times. The rearrangement links TRBV27 to TRBJ2-4; D possibly uses TRBD1 or TRBD2 (5 bases each). Deletions cut 8 bases from V and 15 bases from J, with 20 bases between. Germline V gene data show CDR1 as MNHEY and CDR2 as SMNVEV (reference sequence). The CDR3 contains 12 residues. CDR3 DNA: TGTGCCAGCGGACTCTCGGGGCTCCCTTCGTACTTC. It is translated as CASGLSGLPSYF.

The sample holds a few counts of this clonotype. V and J are TRBV20-1 and TRBJ2-2; D possibly corresponds to TRBD2 (6 bases). The CDR3 length is 15 residues. In germline, CDR1 is DFQATT, CDR2 SNEGSKA (reference sequence). The V and J ends lost 4 bases and 1 base respectively, with 13 bases between them. The CDR3 DNA is TGCAGTGCTACACCCGACGGGAGGAACACCGGGGAGCTGTTTTTT. The encoded protein is CSATPDGRNTGELFF.

This clonotype was counted ten times or more. CDR3 DNA sequence: TGTGCCAGCAGTTTGGAAGCGGGGATGAACACTGAAGCTTTCTTT. Its translation: CASSLEAGMNTEAFF. The V call is TRBV12-3 or TRBV12-4, the J call TRBJ1-1; no reliable D call. With 3 bases removed from V and 0 bases from J, the gap between germline ends came to 11 bases. The CDR3 spans 15 residues.

This clonotype turned up a few times. The chain couples TRBV29-1 to TRBJ1-2, with a weak D call TRBD1 (5 bases). V was pared by 7 bases and J by 1 base, with 13 bases between. Germline CDR1 is SQVTM and CDR2 is ANQGSEA. CDR3 length: 13 amino acids. CDR3 nucleotide sequence: TGCAGCGCTTGGTGGGGCAGTAACTATGGCTACACCTTC. It translates to CSAWWGSNYGYTF.

The chain carries TRBV4-3 and TRBJ1-2, with D uncertain. The V and J ends lost 0 bases and 8 bases respectively, with 16 bases between them. This CDR3 is 15 amino acids long. Germline values: CDR1 LGHNA, CDR2 YSLEER. The CDR3 sequence is CASSQDPWNPRGYTF. The CDR3, as DNA: TGCGCCAGCAGCCAAGATCCCTGGAACCCTAGGGGCTACACCTTC.

This chain links TRBV3-1 with TRBJ2-7; TRBD2 aligns across 8 bases. The CDR3 spans 19 residues. Per germline, CDR1 LGHDT and CDR2 YNNKEL (reference sequence). V shed 1 base, J shed 4 bases, and the junction held 18 bases outside the gene matches. The CDR3 loop is CASSQGSPWGSGRLYEQYF. CDR3 nucleotide sequence: TGTGCCAGCAGCCAAGGTTCTCCTTGGGGCAGCGGGAGACTATACGAGCAGTACTTC.

This clonotype was counted ten times or more. The chain links TRBV7-3 to TRBJ2-1; tentative D call: TRBD1 (6 bases). The V gene lost 4 bases and the J gene lost 6 bases, with 10 bases spanning the gap. Germline V lookup: CDR1 SGHTA, CDR2 FQGTGA. The CDR3 sequence is 13 residues long. The CDR3 here is CASSYWGRNEQFF. Here the CDR3 DNA reads TGTGCCAGCAGCTATTGGGGGCGCAATGAGCAGTTCTTC.

The chain uses TRBV9 and TRBJ2-1, with 7 positions matching TRBD1. This CDR3 spans 16 amino acids. The ends lost 0 bases at V and 4 bases at J; junction bases unmatched: 7. Germline values: CDR1 SGDLS, CDR2 YYNGEE. The CDR3 coding sequence is TGTGCCAGCAGCGTAGATGGGGACAGAGCGTACAATGAGCAGTTCTTC. Its protein product is CASSVDGDRAYNEQFF.

V is TRBV5-4 and J is TRBJ2-3; the D gene is possibly TRBD1 (5 bases). Trimming took 0 bases from V and 5 from J, leaving 7 bases between them. The CDR3 sequence is 13 residues long. Germline V gene lookup returns CDR1 SGHNT and CDR2 YYREEE (reference sequence). In DNA form, the CDR3 reads TGTGCCAGCAGCTTGGAGGGGTTAGATACGCAGTATTTT. It encodes CASSLEGLDTQYF. The variable domain in full, completed from reference TRBV5-4 and TRBJ2-3, reads ETGVTQSPTHLIKTRGQQVTLRCSSQSGHNTVSWYQQALGQGPQFIFQYYREEENGRGNFPPRFSGLQFPNYSSELNVNALELDDSALYLCASSLEGLDTQYFGPGTRLTVL.

Only a few counts were recorded for this clonotype. J is TRBJ1-1 and V is TRBV5-1, with a tentative D call TRBD1 (5 bases). V lost 2 bases and J 4 bases, leaving 12 bases between the germline ends. This CDR3 comprises 14 residues. Germline-derived CDR1 and CDR2 are SGHRS and YFSETQ. The CDR3 protein is CASSFQGLGTEAFF. CDR3 bases: TGCGCCAGCAGCTTTCAGGGTTTAGGCACTGAAGCTTTCTTT. Full variable domain (missing parts from reference TRBV5-1 and TRBJ1-1): KAGVTQTPRYLIKTRGQQVTLSCSPISGHRSVSWYQQTPGQGLQFLFEYFSETQRNKGNFPGRFSGRQFSNSRSEMNVSTLELGDSALYLCASSFQGLGTEAFFGQGTRLTVV.

This clonotype was seen more than once but under ten times. CDR3 nucleotides: TGCAGCGCCAAAGGGGGGAACACTGAAGCTTTCTTT. Residues: CSAKGGNTEAFF. The genes are TRBV20-1 and TRBJ1-1, with D possibly TRBD1 on 6 matching bases. Per germline, CDR1 DFQATT and CDR2 SNEGSKA (reference sequence). The CDR3 contains 12 residues.

The count of this clonotype is one. The chain has TRBV7-9 and TRBJ2-3; TRBD1 agrees at 9 bases. This CDR3 spans 17 amino acids. Per the germline V gene, CDR1 is SEHNR and CDR2 is FQNEAQ (reference sequence). The junction had 13 bases not matched to a gene; V was cut back by 5 bases and J by 4 bases. The chain's CDR3 is CASSHYSGTGFSDTQYF. The DNA for the CDR3 is TGTGCCAGCAGCCACTACTCCGGGACAGGGTTTTCAGATACGCAGTATTTT.

The V and J genes are TRBV9 and TRBJ1-3; possible D gene TRBD1, 5 bases. V dropped 4 bases and J dropped 9 bases, with 17 bases sitting between them. This CDR3 contains 14 residues. CDR1 is SGDLS and CDR2 is YYNGEE in the germline V gene. The CDR3 DNA follows: TGTGCCAGCAGCCCCGGATGGGGGGATAGCACCATATATTTT. It specifies CASSPGWGDSTIYF.